This TCR beta chain originates from a study of blood T cell repertoires in COVID-19. Background on the study: The United States, Italy and Spain provided the acute and convalescent COVID-19 samples. PBMCs, B-cell-depleted T cells, or T cells provided the cDNA or gDNA that made up the material.

In the authors' workflow: Researchers report that nucleated cell counts were estimated from reference gene primer amplification. Data came from immunoSEQ multiplex PCR; TCRdb stores just in-frame clones and leaves some out. V, J and clone size derive from that table, while D and trimming were established from the DNA sequence. The sample has just over 60,000 clones; 70% to 85% are singletons. The germline V gene has CDR1 DFQATT and CDR2 SNEGSKA (reference sequence). CDR3 length equals 11 residues. V was clipped by 6 bases and J by 9 bases, with 11 bases between them. The sequence derives from a man in his fifties or sixties with acute or convalescent COVID-19. This sequence joins TRBV20-1 and TRBJ2-2; unclear D gene. Sequencing used peripheral blood. CDR3 loop: CSAQFSWELFF. CDR3 DNA: TGCAGTGCCCAGTTCTCTTGGGAGCTGTTTTTT.